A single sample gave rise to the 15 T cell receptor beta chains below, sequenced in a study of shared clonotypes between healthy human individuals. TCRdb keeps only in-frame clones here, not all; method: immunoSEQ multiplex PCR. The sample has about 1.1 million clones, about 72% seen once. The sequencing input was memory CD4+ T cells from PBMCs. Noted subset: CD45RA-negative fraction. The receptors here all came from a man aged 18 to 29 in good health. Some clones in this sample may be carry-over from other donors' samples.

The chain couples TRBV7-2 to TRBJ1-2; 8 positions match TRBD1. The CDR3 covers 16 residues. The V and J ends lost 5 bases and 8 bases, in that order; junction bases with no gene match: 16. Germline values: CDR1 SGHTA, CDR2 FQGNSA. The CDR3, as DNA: TGTGCCAGCAGCCCCCGGGGCTGGACAGGGATAGAAGGCTACACCTTC. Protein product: CASSPRGWTGIEGYTF.

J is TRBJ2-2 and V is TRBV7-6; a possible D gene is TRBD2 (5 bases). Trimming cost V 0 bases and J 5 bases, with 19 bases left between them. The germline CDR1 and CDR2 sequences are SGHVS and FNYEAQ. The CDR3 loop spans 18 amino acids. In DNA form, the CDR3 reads TGTGCCAGCAGCTTAGCCCCCCTCGGGGTTCCCTCTACCGGGGAGCTGTTTTTT. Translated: CASSLAPLGVPSTGELFF.

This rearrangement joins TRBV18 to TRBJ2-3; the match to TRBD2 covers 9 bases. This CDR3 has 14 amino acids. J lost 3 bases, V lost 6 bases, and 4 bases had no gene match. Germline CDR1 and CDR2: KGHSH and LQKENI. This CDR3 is CASSAGLATDTQYF. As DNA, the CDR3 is TGTGCCAGCTCGGCGGGACTAGCAACAGATACGCAGTATTTT.

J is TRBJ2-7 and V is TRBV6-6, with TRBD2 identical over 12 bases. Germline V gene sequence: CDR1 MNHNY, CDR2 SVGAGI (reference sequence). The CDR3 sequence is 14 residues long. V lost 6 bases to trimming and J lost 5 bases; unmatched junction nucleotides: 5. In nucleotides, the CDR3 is TGTGCCAGCAGCGGACTAGCGGGAACAAACGAGCAGTACTTC. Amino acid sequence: CASSGLAGTNEQYF.

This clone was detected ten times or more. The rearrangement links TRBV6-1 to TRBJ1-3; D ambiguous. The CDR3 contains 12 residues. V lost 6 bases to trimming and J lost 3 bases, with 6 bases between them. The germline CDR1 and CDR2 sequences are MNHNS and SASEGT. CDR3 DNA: TGTGCCAGCAGCCGGCTTGGAAACACCATATATTTT. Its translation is CASSRLGNTIYF.

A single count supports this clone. CDR3 coding DNA: TGTGCCAGTAGCCCAGCAGGGCTGACTGATACGCAGTATTTT. Translated, it gives CASSPAGLTDTQYF. This chain connects TRBV19 to TRBJ2-3; tentative D call: TRBD1 (5 bases). Deletions cut 6 bases from V and 6 bases from J, with 16 bases between. CDR1 is LNHDA and CDR2 is SQIVND in the germline V gene (reference sequence). CDR3 length: 14 amino acids.

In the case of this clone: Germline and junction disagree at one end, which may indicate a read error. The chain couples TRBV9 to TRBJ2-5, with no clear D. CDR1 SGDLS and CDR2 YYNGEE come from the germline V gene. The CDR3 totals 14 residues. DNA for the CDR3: TGTGCCGGCAGCGCCGGATGGGAAGAAGAGACCCAGTACTTC. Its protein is CAGSAGWEEETQYF.

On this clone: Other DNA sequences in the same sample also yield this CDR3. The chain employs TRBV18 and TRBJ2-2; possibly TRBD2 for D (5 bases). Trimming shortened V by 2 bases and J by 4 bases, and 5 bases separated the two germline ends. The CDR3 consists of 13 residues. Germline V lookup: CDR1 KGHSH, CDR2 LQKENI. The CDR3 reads CASSPAGTGELFF. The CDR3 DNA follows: TGTGCCAGCTCACCAGCGGGCACCGGGGAGCTGTTTTTT.

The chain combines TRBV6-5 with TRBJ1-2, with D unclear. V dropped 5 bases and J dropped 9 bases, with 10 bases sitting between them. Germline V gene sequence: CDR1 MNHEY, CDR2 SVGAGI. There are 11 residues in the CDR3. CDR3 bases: TGTGCCAGCAGTACCCGAACGAGCTACACCTTC. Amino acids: CASSTRTSYTF.

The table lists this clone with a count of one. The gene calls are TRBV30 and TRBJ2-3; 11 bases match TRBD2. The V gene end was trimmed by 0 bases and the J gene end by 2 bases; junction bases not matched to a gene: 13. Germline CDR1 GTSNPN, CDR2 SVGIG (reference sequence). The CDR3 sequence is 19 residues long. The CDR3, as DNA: TGTGCCTGGAGTGTGAGACTAGCGGGACCCCACCGGTCCACAGATACGCAGTATTTT. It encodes CAWSVRLAGPHRSTDTQYF.

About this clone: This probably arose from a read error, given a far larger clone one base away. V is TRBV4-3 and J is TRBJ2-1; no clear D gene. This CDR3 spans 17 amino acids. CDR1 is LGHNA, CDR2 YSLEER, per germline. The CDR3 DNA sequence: TGCGCCAGCAGCCAAGGGGTAGGGAAGAGCTCCTACAATGAGCAGCTCTTC. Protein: CASSQGVGKSSYNEQLF.

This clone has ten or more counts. CDR3 sequence: CASREEPGAFYEQYF. CDR3 coding DNA: TGTGCCAGCAGAGAGGAACCCGGGGCGTTCTACGAGCAGTACTTC. The rearrangement joins TRBV6-1 to TRBJ2-7; D may correspond to TRBD1 or TRBD2 (5 bases each). This CDR3 is built from 15 residues. Germline CDR1 MNHNS, CDR2 SASEGT. Trimming took off 6 bases at V and 3 bases at J, with 18 bases between the two ends.

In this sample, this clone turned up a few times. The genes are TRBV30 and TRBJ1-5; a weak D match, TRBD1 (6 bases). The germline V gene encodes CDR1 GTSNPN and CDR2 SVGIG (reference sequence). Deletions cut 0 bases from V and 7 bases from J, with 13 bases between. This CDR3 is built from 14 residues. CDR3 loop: CAWSVGDRWQPQHF. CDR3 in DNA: TGTGCCTGGAGTGTTGGAGACAGGTGGCAGCCCCAGCATTTT.

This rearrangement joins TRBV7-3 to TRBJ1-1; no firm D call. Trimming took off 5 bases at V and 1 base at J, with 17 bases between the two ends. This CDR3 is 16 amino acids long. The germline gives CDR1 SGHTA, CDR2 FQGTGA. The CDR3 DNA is TGTGCCAGCAGCCCCCGACGTGAGACACGGAACACTGAAGCTTTCTTT. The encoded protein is CASSPRRETRNTEAFF.

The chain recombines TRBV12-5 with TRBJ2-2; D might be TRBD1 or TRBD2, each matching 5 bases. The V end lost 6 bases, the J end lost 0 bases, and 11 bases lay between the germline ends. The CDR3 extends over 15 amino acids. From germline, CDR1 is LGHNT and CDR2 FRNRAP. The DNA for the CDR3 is TGTGCTAGTGGCAGGGACGCACCGAACACCGGGGAGCTGTTTTTT. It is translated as CASGRDAPNTGELFF.